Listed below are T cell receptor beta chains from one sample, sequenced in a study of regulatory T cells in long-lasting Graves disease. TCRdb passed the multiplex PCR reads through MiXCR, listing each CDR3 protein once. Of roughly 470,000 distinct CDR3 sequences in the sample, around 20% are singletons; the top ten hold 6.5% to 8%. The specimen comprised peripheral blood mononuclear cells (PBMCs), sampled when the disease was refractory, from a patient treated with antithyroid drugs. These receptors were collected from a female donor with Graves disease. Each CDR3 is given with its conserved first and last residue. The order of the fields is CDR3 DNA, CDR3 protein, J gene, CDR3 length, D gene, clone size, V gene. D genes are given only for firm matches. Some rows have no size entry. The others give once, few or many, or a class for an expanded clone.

TGTGCCAGCAGGTCGGACACCTATAATTCACCCCTCCACTTT,CASRSDTYNSPLHF,TRBJ1-6,14,NA,many,TRBV6-1
TGCGCCAGCTTCCAAGATGGGGCTTTGGGCACCGGGGAGCTGTTTTTT,CASFQDGALGTGELFF,TRBJ2-2,16,NA,once,TRBV5-1
TGTGCCAGCAGTCTAAGCGGGAGTGGCCAAGAGACCCAGTACTTC,CASSLSGSGQETQYF,TRBJ2-5,15,TRBD2,many,TRBV28
TGTGCCACCAGTGATTCTGCGGGACCAGGCACAGATACGCAGTATTTT,CATSDSAGPGTDTQYF,TRBJ2-3,16,NA,NA,TRBV24-1
TGCGCCAGCAGCTTGGGAAACAGGAACCAAGAGACCCAGTACTTC,CASSLGNRNQETQYF,TRBJ2-5,15,NA,many,TRBV5-1
TGTGCCAGCAGTTTAGAGGGGCAGGGTAATGAAAAACTGTTTTTT,CASSLEGQGNEKLFF,TRBJ1-4,15,NA,many,TRBV12-3/TRBV12-4
TGTGCCAGCTCACCCTCTTGGGACGAGCAGTACTTC,CASSPSWDEQYF,TRBJ2-7,12,NA,NA,TRBV18
TGTGCCAGCACCCAGGGGAATGGCTACACCTTC,CASTQGNGYTF,TRBJ1-2,11,NA,many,TRBV12-3/TRBV12-4
TGCAGTGCTACGGTGAACCAAGAGACCCAGTACTTC,CSATVNQETQYF,TRBJ2-5,12,NA,many,TRBV20-1
TGTGCCAGCACCCGCTTTGCGGGAGGGTGGAATGAAAAACTGTTTTTT,CASTRFAGGWNEKLFF,TRBJ1-4,16,NA,few,TRBV27
TGTGCCAGCTCACCAACTCGGGACTCGAGCTCCTACGAGCAGTACTTC,CASSPTRDSSSYEQYF,TRBJ2-7,16,NA,NA,TRBV18
TGCAGTGCCACAAATTGGCAGGGCGGTGAAAAACTGTTTTTT,CSATNWQGGEKLFF,TRBJ1-4,14,NA,few,TRBV20-1
TGTGCCAGCTCAAATCGTGGGTCCCCGGAGCAGTACTTC,CASSNRGSPEQYF,TRBJ2-7,13,NA,many,TRBV12-3/TRBV12-4
TGCGCCAGCAGCCAAGGGGGGGTGTCCGAGCAGTACTTC,CASSQGGVSEQYF,TRBJ2-7,13,NA,NA,TRBV4-3
TGTGCCAGTAACCCGGGATCCGAAAACACCATATATTTT,CASNPGSENTIYF,TRBJ1-3,13,NA,few,TRBV19
TGCAGTGCTCGAAAAGGGTTCTATGGCTACACCTTC,CSARKGFYGYTF,TRBJ1-2,12,NA,NA,TRBV20-1